This T cell receptor (beta chain) was identified in a study of glioma-infiltrating T cells after dendritic cell vaccination. This table comes from immunoSEQ multiplex PCR, and its TCRdb copy is limited to in-frame clones, with some not included. The sample shows roughly 80,000 clones, around 90% of them seen only once. Time point: after dendritic cell vaccination, including at tumor progression/relapse. Patients had residual fresh-frozen tumor tissue and more than two years of survival data. No glioblastoma patient carried an isocitrate dehydrogenase mutation. This clone was detected once. Germline V CDR1 and CDR2: SGHTA, FQGNSA. V lost 8 bases to trimming and J lost 5 bases, with 16 bases between them. The CDR3 has 14 amino acids.

The clonotype comes from a human donor with glioblastoma. Sample: blood, taken after dendritic cell vaccination. The chain employs TRBV7-2 and TRBJ2-4; D is perhaps TRBD1 (6 bases). DNA for the CDR3: TGTGCCAGCGCATTAGGGGGTCTCGAAAACATTCAGTACTTC. Translated, it gives CASALGGLENIQYF. Using reference TRBV7-2 and TRBJ2-4 for the parts outside the CDR3, the full variable domain is GAGVSQSPSNKVTEKGKDVELRCDPISGHTALYWYRQSLGQGLEFLIYFQGNSAPDKSGLPSDRFSAERTGGSVSTLTIQRTQQEDSAVYLCASALGGLENIQYFGAGTRLSVL.